These T cell receptor beta chains were read from a single sample in a study of T cell repertoires in cytomegalovirus infection. TCRdb fed the reads into MiXCR, producing one record per CDR3 protein. The table includes fewer than 900,000 distinct CDR3 sequences, just under 30% detected once. No cognate antigen is known for these TCRs. Material: cultured CD8+ T cells from PBMCs, obtained from culture after CMV antigen stimulation. All receptors derive from a human donor in good health (CMV status not recorded). Some clones in this sample may be carry-over from other donors' samples. Both conserved end residues are part of each CDR3. A D gene is named only where the DNA matches it firmly. Some rows mark clone size as missing; the rest say once, few, many or name a class of expanded clone.

CDR3,DNA,V,J,size,D
CASKEDSGTGELFF,TGTGCCAGCAAAGAGGACAGCGGCACCGGGGAGCTGTTTTTT,TRBV2,TRBJ2-2,few,NA
CASRTIGGNTEAFF,TGTGCCAGCAGAACTATAGGGGGGAACACTGAAGCTTTCTTT,TRBV27,TRBJ1-1,NA,NA
CASSKWMNTEAFF,TGTGCCAGCAGCAAATGGATGAACACTGAAGCTTTCTTT,TRBV7-2,TRBJ1-1,few,NA
CATTGTDYNEQFF,TGTGCCACGACCGGGACTGATTACAATGAGCAGTTCTTC,TRBV7-6,TRBJ2-1,few,NA
CASSEIGEGYSNQPQHF,TGTGCCAGCAGTGAAATTGGGGAGGGGTATAGCAATCAGCCCCAGCATTTT,TRBV6-1,TRBJ1-5,few,NA
CASSLDQLYGYTF,TGCGCCAGCAGCTTGGATCAGTTATATGGCTACACCTTC,TRBV5-1,TRBJ1-2,few,NA
CAILRSGGDNEQFF,TGTGCCATCCTTCGGTCGGGGGGCGACAATGAGCAGTTCTTC,TRBV10-3,TRBJ2-1,few,NA
CASRMKGADTGELFF,TGTGCCAGCAGGATGAAGGGGGCGGACACCGGGGAGCTGTTTTTT,TRBV7-3,TRBJ2-2,NA,TRBD1
CASSDALAGKMGTGELFF,TGTGCCAGCAGCGACGCTCTAGCGGGGAAGATGGGGACCGGGGAGCTGTTTTTT,TRBV11-3,TRBJ2-2,few,TRBD2
CASRALRDSPQETQYF,TGTGCCAGCAGAGCGCTACGGGACAGCCCTCAAGAGACCCAGTACTTC,TRBV28,TRBJ2-5,NA,TRBD1
CASSLGPSENSGNTIYF,TGCGCCAGCAGCTTGGGTCCTTCAGAAAACTCTGGAAACACCATATATTTT,TRBV5-1,TRBJ1-3,NA,NA
CASGTGTATNEKLFF,TGTGCCAGCGGAACTGGGACGGCAACTAATGAAAAACTGTTTTTT,TRBV6-1,TRBJ1-4,few,NA
CARGLVGQGNSPLHF,TGTGCTAGGGGTTTGGTAGGACAGGGTAATTCACCCCTCCACTTT,TRBV12-5,TRBJ1-6,NA,TRBD1
CASSFSTSPGTGNTGELFF,TGTGCCAGCAGTTTTTCGACCTCCCCCGGGACAGGGAACACCGGGGAGCTGTTTTTT,TRBV7-9,TRBJ2-2,NA,TRBD1
CASSLGRQGPNQPQHF,TGTGCCAGCAGTTTGGGTCGCCAGGGGCCCAATCAGCCCCAGCATTTT,TRBV27,TRBJ1-5,NA,NA
CASTQAGTGAYEQYF,TGTGCCAGCACCCAAGCAGGGACAGGGGCCTACGAGCAGTACTTC,TRBV12-3/TRBV12-4,TRBJ2-7,few,TRBD1
CSAVDFRRGDTEAFF,TGCAGTGCCGTGGACTTCCGACGAGGGGACACTGAAGCTTTCTTT,TRBV20-1,TRBJ1-1,NA,NA
CASSSGGLGGNIQYF,TGTGCCAGCAGCTCAGGGGGCTTGGGTGGAAACATTCAGTACTTC,TRBV27,TRBJ2-4,NA,TRBD1
CASSFTRTGGADTQYF,TGTGCCAGCAGCTTCACTCGGACAGGGGGCGCAGATACGCAGTATTTT,TRBV7-2,TRBJ2-3,NA,TRBD1
CASSQESEGAYGYTF,TGCGCCAGCAGCCAAGAAAGCGAGGGCGCCTATGGCTACACCTTC,TRBV4-3,TRBJ1-2,NA,NA
CASSLSAGATDTQYF,TGTGCCAGCAGCTTATCCGCCGGGGCGACAGATACGCAGTATTTT,TRBV7-9,TRBJ2-3,few,NA
CASSSSGTARAFF,TGTGCCAGCAGCTCATCGGGGACAGCCAGAGCTTTCTTT,TRBV7-8,TRBJ1-1,NA,TRBD1
CASSYSELISYGYTF,TGTGCCAGCAGTTACTCGGAGCTTATATCGTATGGCTACACCTTC,TRBV6-2/TRBV6-3,TRBJ1-2,NA,NA
CASSQGDHYEQYF,TGTGCCAGCAGCCAGGGGGACCACTACGAGCAGTACTTC,TRBV7-6,TRBJ2-7,NA,TRBD1
CASSWGTGVPEAFF,TGTGCCAGCAGCTGGGGGACGGGGGTCCCTGAAGCTTTCTTT,TRBV7-2,TRBJ1-1,many,NA
CASSLTSGVRNEQFF,TGTGCCAGCAGCTTGACTAGCGGGGTAAGGAATGAGCAGTTCTTC,TRBV7-2,TRBJ2-1,NA,TRBD2
CATSSRDSELTDTQYF,TGTGCCACCAGCAGCCGGGACTCCGAACTCACAGATACGCAGTATTTT,TRBV15,TRBJ2-3,NA,NA
CASSLPGAGPYNEQFF,TGTGCCAGCAGCTTACCCGGGGCAGGGCCATACAATGAGCAGTTCTTC,TRBV7-8,TRBJ2-1,many,NA
CASSQGTTWGGTDTQYF,TGTGCCAGCAGCCAAGGGACTACCTGGGGAGGGACAGATACGCAGTATTTT,TRBV14,TRBJ2-3,NA,TRBD2
CASSSMTSGGTNEQFF,TGCGCCAGCAGCTCTATGACTAGCGGGGGAACCAATGAGCAGTTCTTC,TRBV5-1,TRBJ2-1,NA,TRBD2
CASSSSSAGDQETQYF,TGTGCCAGCAGCTCTTCTAGCGCCGGCGATCAAGAGACCCAGTACTTC,TRBV5-6,TRBJ2-5,NA,NA
CASSTFPPNYGYTF,TGCGCCAGCAGCACCTTTCCTCCTAACTATGGCTACACCTTC,TRBV4-3,TRBJ1-2,once,NA
CASSFKAAGRGSYNEQFF,TGTGCCAGCAGCTTTAAAGCTGCAGGACGCGGCTCCTACAATGAGCAGTTCTTC,TRBV5-4,TRBJ2-1,NA,NA
CASSFNGGDGGELFF,TGTGCCAGCAGCTTCAACGGCGGGGATGGCGGGGAGCTGTTTTTT,TRBV5-4,TRBJ2-2,NA,NA
CASSHGEFRNEQFF,TGTGCCAGCAGCCACGGTGAATTTAGGAATGAGCAGTTCTTC,TRBV7-9,TRBJ2-1,NA,NA
CASTLGLAGVEDTQYF,TGTGCCAGCACCCTGGGACTAGCGGGGGTGGAAGATACGCAGTATTTT,TRBV28,TRBJ2-3,NA,TRBD2
CASSQRTSGYYNEQFF,TGTGCCAGCAGCCAGAGGACTAGCGGGTACTACAATGAGCAGTTCTTC,TRBV4-2,TRBJ2-1,NA,TRBD2